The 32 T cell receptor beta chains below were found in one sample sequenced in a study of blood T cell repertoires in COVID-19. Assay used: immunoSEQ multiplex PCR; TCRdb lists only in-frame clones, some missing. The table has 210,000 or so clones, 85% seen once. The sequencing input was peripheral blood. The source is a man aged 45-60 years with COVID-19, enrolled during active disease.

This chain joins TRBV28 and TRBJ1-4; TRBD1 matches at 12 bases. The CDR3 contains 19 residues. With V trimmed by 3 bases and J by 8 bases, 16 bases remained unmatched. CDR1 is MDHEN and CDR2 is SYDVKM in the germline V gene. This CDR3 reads CASSFRFGGQGAAREKLFF. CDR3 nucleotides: TGTGCCAGCAGTTTTCGTTTCGGGGGACAGGGGGCGGCGCGCGAAAAACTGTTTTTT.

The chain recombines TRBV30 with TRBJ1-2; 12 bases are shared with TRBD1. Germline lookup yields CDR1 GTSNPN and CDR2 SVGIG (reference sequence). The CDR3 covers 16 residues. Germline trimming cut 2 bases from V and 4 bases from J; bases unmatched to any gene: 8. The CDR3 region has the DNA TGTGCCTGGAGTCCCGGATGGGACAGGGGGCTCTATGGCTACACCTTC. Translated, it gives CAWSPGWDRGLYGYTF.

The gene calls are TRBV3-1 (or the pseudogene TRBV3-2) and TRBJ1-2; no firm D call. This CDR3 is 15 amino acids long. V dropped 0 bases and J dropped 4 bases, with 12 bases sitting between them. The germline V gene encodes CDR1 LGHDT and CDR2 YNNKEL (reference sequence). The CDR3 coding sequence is TGTGCCAGCAGCCAAGAGGGAGCGCAGTTCTATGGCTACACCTTC. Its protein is CASSQEGAQFYGYTF.

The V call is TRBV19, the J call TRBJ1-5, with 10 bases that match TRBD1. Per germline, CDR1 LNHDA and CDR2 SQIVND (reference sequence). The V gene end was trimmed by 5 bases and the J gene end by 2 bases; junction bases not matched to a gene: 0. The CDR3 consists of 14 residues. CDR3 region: CASSGTGGNQPQHF. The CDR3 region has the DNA TGTGCCAGTAGTGGGACAGGGGGCAATCAGCCCCAGCATTTT.

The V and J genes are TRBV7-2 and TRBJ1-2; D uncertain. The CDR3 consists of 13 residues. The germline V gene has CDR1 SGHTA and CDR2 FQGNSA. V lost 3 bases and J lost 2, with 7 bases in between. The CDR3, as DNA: TGTGCCAGCAGCTTTCTTTCGAACTATGGCTACACCTTC. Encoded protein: CASSFLSNYGYTF.

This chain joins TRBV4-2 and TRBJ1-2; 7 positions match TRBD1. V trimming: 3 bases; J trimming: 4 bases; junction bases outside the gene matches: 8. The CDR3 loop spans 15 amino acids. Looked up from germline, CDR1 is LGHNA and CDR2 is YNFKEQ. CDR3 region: CASSQDRTSPYGYTF. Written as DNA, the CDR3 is TGTGCCAGCAGCCAGGACAGGACCTCGCCCTATGGCTACACCTTC.

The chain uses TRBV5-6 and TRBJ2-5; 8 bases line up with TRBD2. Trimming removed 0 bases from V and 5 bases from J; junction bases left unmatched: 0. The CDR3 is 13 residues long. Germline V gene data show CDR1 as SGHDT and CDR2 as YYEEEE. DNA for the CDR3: TGTGCCAGCAGCTTGGGGACTAGCGAGACCCAGTACTTC. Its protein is CASSLGTSETQYF.

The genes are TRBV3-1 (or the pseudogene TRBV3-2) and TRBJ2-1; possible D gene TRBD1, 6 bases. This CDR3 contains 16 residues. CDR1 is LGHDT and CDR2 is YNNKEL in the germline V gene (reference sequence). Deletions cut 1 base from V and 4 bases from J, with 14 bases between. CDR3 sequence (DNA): TGTGCCAGCAGCCAAGTACCGGCAGGGGAGTACAATGAGCAGTTCTTC. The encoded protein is CASSQVPAGEYNEQFF.

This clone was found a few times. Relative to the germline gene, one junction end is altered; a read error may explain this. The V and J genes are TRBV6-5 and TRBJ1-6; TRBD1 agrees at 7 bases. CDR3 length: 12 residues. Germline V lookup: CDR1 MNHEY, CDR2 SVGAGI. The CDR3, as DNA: TGTGTCAGCCAGCAAGCAGGGGGACCCCTCCACTTT. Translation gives CVSQQAGGPLHF.

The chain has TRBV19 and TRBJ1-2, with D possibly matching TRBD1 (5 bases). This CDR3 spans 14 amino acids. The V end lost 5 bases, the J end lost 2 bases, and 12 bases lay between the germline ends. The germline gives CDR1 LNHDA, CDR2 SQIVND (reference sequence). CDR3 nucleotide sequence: TGTGCCAGTAGTCATCAGGGCCAGAACTATGGCTACACCTTC. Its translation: CASSHQGQNYGYTF. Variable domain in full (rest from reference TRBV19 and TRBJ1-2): DGGITQSPKYLFRKEGQNVTLSCEQNLNHDAMYWYRQDPGQGLRLIYYSQIVNDFQKGDIAEGYSVSREKKESFPLTVTSAQKNPTAFYLCASSHQGQNYGYTFGSGTRLTVV.

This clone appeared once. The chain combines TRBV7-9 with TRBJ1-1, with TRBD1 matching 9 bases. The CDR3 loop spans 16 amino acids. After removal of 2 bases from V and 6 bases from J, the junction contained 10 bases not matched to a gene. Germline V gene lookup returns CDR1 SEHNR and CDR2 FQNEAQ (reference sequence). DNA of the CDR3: TGTGCCAGCAGCTTACCGTGGGGACAGGGCGAATCTGAAGCTTTCTTT. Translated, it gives CASSLPWGQGESEAFF.

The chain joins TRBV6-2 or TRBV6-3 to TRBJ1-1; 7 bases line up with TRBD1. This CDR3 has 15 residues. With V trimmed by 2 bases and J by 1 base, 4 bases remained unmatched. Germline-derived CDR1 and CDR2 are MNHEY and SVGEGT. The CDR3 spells CASSYRTGPNTEAFF. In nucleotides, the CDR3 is TGTGCCAGCAGTTACCGGACAGGACCGAACACTGAAGCTTTCTTT.

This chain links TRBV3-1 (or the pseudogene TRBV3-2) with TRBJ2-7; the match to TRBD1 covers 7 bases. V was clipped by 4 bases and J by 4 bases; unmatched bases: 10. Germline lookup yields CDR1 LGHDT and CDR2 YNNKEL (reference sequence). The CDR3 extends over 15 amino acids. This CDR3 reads CASSRSTGMVYEQYF. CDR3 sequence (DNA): TGTGCCAGCAGCCGATCGACAGGGATGGTATACGAGCAGTACTTC.

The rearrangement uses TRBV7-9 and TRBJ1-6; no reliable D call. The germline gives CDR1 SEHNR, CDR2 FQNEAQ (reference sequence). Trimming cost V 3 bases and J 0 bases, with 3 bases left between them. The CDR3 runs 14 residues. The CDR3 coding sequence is TGTGCCAGCAGCTTCAGCTCCTATAATTCACCCCTCCACTTT. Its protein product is CASSFSSYNSPLHF.

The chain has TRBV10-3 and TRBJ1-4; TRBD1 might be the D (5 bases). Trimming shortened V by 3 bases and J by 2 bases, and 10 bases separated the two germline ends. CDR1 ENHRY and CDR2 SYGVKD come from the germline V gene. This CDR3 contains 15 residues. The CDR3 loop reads CAISEGVGTNEKLFF. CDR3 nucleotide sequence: TGTGCCATCAGTGAAGGGGTTGGTACTAATGAAAAACTGTTTTTT.

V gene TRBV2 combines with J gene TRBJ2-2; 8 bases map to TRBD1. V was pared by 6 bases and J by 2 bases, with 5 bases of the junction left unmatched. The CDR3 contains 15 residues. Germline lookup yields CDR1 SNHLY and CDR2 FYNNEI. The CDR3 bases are TGTGCCAGCAGGAAAGGGACAGGAAACACCGGGGAGCTGTTTTTT. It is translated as CASRKGTGNTGELFF. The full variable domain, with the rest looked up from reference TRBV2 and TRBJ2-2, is EPEVTQTPSHQVTQMGQEVILRCVPISNHLYFYWYRQILGQKVEFLVSFYNNEISEKSEIFDDQFSVERPDGSNFTLKIRSTKLEDSAMYFCASRKGTGNTGELFFGEGSRLTVL.

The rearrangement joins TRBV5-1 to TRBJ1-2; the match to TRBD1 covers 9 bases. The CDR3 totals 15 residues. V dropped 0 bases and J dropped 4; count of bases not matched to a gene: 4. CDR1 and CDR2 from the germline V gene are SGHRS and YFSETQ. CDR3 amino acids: CASSLDGQGFYGYTF. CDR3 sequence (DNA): TGCGCCAGCAGCTTGGATGGACAGGGGTTCTATGGCTACACCTTC.

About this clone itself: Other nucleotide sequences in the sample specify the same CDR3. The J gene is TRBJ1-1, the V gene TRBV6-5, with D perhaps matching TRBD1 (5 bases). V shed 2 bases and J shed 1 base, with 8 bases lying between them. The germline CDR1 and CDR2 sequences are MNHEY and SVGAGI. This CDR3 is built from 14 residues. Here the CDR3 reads CASSYRGGNTEAFF. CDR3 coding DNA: TGTGCCAGCAGTTACAGGGGTGGGAACACTGAAGCTTTCTTT.

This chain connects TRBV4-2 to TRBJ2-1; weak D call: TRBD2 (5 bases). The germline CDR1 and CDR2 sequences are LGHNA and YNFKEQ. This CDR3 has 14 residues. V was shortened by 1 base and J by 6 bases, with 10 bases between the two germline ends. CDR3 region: CASSQVERPNEQFF. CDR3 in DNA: TGTGCCAGCAGCCAAGTTGAGCGGCCCAATGAGCAGTTCTTC.

DNA of the CDR3: TGTGCCAGCAGCTTAAGCTGGAACACCGGGGAGCTGTTTTTT. Translating gives CASSLSWNTGELFF. The gene calls are TRBV7-2 and TRBJ2-2; D not resolved. The germline V gene has CDR1 SGHTA and CDR2 FQGNSA. The CDR3 has 14 amino acids. V dropped 2 bases and J dropped 1 base, with 5 bases sitting between them.

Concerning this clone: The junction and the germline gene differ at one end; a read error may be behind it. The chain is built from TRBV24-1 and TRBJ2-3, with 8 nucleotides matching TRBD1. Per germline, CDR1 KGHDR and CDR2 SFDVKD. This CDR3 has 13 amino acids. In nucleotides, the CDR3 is TGTGCCGCTGGGACAGGAAGCACAGATACGCGGTATTTT. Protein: CAAGTGSTDTRYF.

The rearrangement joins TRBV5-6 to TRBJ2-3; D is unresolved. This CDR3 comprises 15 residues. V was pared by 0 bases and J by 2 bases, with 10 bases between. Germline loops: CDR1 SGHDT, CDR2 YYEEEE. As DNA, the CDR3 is TGTGCCAGCAGCTTGGCACCGGTCATCACAGATACGCAGTATTTT. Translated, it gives CASSLAPVITDTQYF.

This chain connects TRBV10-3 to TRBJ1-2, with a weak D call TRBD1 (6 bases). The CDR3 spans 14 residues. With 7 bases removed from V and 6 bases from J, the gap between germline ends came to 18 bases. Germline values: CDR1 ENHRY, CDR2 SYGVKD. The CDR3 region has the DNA TGTGCCATCAACAAAGAGGGACATATCAATGGCTACACCTTC. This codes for CAINKEGHINGYTF.

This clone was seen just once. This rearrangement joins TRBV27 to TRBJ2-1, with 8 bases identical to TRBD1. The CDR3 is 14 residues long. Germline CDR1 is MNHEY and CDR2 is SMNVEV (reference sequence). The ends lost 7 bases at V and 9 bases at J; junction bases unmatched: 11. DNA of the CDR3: TGTGCCAGCAAGCAGATACAGGGGGGCGTTGAGCAGTTCTTC. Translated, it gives CASKQIQGGVEQFF.

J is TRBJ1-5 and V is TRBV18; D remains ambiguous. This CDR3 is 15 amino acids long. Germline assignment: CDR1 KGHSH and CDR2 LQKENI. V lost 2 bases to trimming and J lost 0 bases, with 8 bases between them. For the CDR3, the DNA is TGTGCCAGCTCACCAGTCGGCGGTAGCAATCAGCCCCAGCATTTT. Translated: CASSPVGGSNQPQHF.

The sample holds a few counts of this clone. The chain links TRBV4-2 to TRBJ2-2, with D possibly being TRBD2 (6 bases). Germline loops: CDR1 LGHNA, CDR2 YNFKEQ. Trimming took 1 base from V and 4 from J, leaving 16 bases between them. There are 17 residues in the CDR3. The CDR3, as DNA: TGTGCCAGCAGCCAAGCCGCGGGACGGAGACCCACCGGGGAGCTGTTTTTT. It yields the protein CASSQAAGRRPTGELFF.

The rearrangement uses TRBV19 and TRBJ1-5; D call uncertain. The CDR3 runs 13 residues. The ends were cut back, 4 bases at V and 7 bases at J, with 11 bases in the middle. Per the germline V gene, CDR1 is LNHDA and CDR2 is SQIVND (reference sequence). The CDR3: CASSTVSGQPQHF. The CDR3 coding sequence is TGTGCCAGTAGTACCGTTTCGGGACAGCCCCAGCATTTT.

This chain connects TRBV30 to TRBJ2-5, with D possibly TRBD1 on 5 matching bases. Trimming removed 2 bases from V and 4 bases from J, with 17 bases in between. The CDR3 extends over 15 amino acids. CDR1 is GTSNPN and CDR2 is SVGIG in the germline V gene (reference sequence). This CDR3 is CAWSQWRKGRETQYF. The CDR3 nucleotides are TGTGCCTGGAGTCAGTGGCGGAAGGGGCGAGAGACCCAGTACTTC.

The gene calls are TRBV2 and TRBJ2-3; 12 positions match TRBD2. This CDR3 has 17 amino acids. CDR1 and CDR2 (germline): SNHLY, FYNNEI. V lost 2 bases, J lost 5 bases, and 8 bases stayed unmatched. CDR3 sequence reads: CASSEQSVTSGGDTQYF. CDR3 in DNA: TGTGCCAGCAGTGAACAGTCCGTGACTAGCGGGGGAGATACGCAGTATTTT. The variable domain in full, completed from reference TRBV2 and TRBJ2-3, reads EPEVTQTPSHQVTQMGQEVILRCVPISNHLYFYWYRQILGQKVEFLVSFYNNEISEKSEIFDDQFSVERPDGSNFTLKIRSTKLEDSAMYFCASSEQSVTSGGDTQYFGPGTRLTVL.

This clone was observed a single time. CDR3 nucleotide sequence: TGTGCCAGCAGCTCCCCGACAGGAAACATTCAGTACTTC. Protein: CASSSPTGNIQYF. The J gene is TRBJ2-4, the V gene TRBV11-2; D possibly corresponds to TRBD1 (6 bases). Germline-derived CDR1 and CDR2 are SGHAT and FQNNGV. V lost 4 bases, J lost 6 bases, and 10 bases lay in between. The CDR3 runs 13 residues. Full variable domain (rest looked up from reference TRBV11-2 and TRBJ2-4): EAGVAQSPRYKIIEKRQSVAFWCNPISGHATLYWYQQILGQGPKLLIQFQNNGVVDDSQLPKDRFSAERLKGVDSTLKIQPAKLEDSAVYLCASSSPTGNIQYFGAGTRLSVL.

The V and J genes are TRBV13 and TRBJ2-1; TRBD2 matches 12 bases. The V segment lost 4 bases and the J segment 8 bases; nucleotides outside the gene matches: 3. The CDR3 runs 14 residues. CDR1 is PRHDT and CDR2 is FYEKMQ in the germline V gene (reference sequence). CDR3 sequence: CASSSSGGADEQFF. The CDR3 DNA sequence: TGTGCCAGCAGCTCTAGCGGGGGGGCCGATGAGCAGTTCTTC. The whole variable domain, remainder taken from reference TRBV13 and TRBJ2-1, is AAGVIQSPRHLIKEKRETATLKCYPIPRHDTVYWYQQGPGQDPQFLISFYEKMQSDKGSIPDRFSAQQFSDYHSELNMSSLELGDSALYFCASSSSGGADEQFFGPGTRLTVL.

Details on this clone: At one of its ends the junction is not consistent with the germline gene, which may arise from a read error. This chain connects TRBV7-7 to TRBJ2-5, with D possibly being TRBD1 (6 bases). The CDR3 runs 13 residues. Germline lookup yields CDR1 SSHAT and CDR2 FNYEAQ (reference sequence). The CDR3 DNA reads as TGTGCTAGCAGCTCAGGGGCCGAAGAGACCCAGTACTTC. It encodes CASSSGAEETQYF.